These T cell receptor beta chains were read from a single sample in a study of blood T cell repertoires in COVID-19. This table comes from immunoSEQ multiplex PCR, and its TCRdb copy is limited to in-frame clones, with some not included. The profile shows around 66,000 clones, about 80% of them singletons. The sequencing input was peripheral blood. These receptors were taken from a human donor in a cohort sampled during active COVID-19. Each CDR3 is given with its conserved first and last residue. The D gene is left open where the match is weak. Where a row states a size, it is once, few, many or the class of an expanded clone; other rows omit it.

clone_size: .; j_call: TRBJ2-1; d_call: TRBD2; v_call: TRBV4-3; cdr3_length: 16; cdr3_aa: CASSQGLLAGTDEQFF; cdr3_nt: TGCGCCAGCAGCCAAGGTCTCTTAGCGGGAACGGATGAGCAGTTCTTC
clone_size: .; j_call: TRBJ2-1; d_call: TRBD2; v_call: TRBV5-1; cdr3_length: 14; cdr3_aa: CASKIAGSGDEQFF; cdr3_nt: TGCGCCAGCAAGATAGCGGGATCCGGAGATGAGCAGTTCTTC
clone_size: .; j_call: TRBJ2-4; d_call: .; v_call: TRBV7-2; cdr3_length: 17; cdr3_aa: CASSPGPGREAKNIQYF; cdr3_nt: TGTGCCAGCAGCCCAGGTCCGGGTCGGGAAGCCAAAAACATTCAGTACTTC
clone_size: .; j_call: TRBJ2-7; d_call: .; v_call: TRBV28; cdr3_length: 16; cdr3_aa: CASSRTPGTFLYEQYF; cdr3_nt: TGTGCCAGCAGTAGAACCCCCGGGACTTTTCTTTACGAGCAGTACTTC
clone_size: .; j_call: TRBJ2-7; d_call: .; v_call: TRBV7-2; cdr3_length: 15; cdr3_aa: CASSLTRERSYEQYF; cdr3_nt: TGTGCCAGCAGCTTAACTAGGGAGCGGTCCTACGAGCAGTACTTC
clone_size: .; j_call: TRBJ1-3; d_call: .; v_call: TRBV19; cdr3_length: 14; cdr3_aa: CASNRDLSGNTIYF; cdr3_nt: TGTGCCAGTAACAGGGACCTCTCTGGAAACACCATATATTTT
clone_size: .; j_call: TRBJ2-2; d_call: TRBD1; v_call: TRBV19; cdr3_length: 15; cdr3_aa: CASKAGGANTGELFF; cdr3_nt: TGTGCCAGTAAGGCAGGGGGCGCGAACACCGGGGAGCTGTTTTTT
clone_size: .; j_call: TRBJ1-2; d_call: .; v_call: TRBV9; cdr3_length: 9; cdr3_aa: CASPYGYTF; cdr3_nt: TGTGCCAGCCCTTATGGCTACACCTTC
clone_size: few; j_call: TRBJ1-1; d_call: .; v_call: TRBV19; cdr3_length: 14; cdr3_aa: CASSIGAQSTEAFF; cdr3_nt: TGTGCCAGTAGTATAGGGGCACAGAGCACTGAAGCTTTCTTT
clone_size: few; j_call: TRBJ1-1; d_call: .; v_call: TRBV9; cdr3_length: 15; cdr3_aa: CASTRSGRQDTEAFF; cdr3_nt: TGTGCCAGCACGCGGTCGGGGAGACAGGATACTGAAGCTTTCTTT
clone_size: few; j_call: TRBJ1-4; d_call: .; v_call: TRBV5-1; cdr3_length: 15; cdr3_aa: CASSLYRARNEKLFF; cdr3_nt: TGCGCCAGCAGCTTGTACAGGGCCCGTAATGAAAAACTGTTTTTT
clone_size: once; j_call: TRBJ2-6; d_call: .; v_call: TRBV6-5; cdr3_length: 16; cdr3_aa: CASSLTGSSGANVLTF; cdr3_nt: TGTGCCAGCAGTTTAACAGGGTCGTCTGGGGCCAACGTCCTGACTTTC
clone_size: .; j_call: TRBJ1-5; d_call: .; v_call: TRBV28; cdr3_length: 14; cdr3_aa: CASSWTSGNQPQHF; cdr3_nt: TGTGCCAGCAGTTGGACAAGTGGCAATCAGCCCCAGCATTTT
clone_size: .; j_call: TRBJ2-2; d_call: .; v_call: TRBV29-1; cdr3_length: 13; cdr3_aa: CSVAGPRTGELFF; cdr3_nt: TGCAGCGTTGCCGGTCCGCGTACCGGGGAGCTGTTTTTT
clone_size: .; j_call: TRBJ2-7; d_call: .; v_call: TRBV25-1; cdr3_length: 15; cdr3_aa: CASSPPWEGEDEQYF; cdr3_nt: TGTGCCAGCAGTCCCCCTTGGGAGGGGGAGGACGAGCAGTACTTC
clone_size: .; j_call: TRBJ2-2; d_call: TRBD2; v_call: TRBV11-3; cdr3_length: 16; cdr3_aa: CASSPGLAGFTGELFF; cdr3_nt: TGTGCCAGCAGCCCGGGACTAGCGGGATTCACCGGGGAGCTGTTTTTT
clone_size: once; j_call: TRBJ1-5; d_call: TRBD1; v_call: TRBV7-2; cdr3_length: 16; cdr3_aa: CASSPRVGQSNQPQHF; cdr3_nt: TGTGCCAGCAGCCCGAGAGTGGGACAGAGCAATCAGCCCCAGCATTTT
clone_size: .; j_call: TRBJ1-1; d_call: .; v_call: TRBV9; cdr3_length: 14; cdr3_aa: CASSGRPNRAEAFF; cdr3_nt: TGTGCCAGCAGCGGACGACCTAACAGGGCTGAAGCTTTCTTT
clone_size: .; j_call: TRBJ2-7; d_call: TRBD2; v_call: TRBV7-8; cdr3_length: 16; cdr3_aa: CASSPGTSGIGGEQYF; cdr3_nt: TGTGCCAGCAGCCCCGGCACTAGCGGGATCGGGGGCGAGCAGTACTTC
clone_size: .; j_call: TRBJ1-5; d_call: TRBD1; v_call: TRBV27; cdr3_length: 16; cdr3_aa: CASSLQGTIGNQPQHF; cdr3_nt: TGTGCCAGCAGTCTACAGGGGACCATAGGGAATCAGCCCCAGCATTTT
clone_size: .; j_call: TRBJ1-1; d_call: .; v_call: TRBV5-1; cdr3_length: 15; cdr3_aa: CASSPLLAENTEAFF; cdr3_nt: TGCGCCAGCAGCCCACTTCTTGCGGAGAACACTGAAGCTTTCTTT
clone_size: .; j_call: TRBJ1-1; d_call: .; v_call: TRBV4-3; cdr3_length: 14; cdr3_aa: CASSQDYYRTEAFF; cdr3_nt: TGCGCCAGCAGCCAAGACTACTACCGCACTGAAGCTTTCTTT
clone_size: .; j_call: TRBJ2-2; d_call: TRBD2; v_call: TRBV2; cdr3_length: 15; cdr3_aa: CASSVLAGDTGELFF; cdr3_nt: TGTGCCAGCAGTGTCCTAGCGGGAGACACCGGGGAGCTGTTTTTT
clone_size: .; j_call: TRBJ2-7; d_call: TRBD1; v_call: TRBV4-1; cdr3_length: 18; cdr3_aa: CASSQDLLGTGTSHEQYF; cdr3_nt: TGCGCCAGCAGCCAAGATCTGTTGGGGACAGGGACATCCCACGAGCAGTACTTC
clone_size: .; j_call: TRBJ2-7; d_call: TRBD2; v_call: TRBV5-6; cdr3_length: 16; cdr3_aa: CASSLARGRGSYEQYF; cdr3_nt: TGTGCCAGCAGCTTGGCCCGTGGGAGGGGATCGTACGAGCAGTACTTC
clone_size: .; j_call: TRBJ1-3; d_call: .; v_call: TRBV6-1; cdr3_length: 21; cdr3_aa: CASSERRGPSNLASSGNTIYF; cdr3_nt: TGTGCCAGCAGTGAAAGGAGGGGCCCTTCCAACCTTGCCAGCTCTGGAAACACCATATATTTT
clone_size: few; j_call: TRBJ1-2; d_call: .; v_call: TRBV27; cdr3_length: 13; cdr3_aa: CASSFQGGNGYTF; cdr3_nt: TGTGCCAGCAGTTTCCAGGGAGGCAATGGCTACACCTTC
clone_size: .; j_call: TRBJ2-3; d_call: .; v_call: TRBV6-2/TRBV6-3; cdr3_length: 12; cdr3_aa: CASSSVSDTQYF; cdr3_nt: TGTGCCAGCAGTTCGGTTTCAGATACGCAGTATTTT
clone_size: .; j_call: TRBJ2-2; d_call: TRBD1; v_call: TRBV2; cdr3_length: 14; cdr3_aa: CASTLQGSTGELFF; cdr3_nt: TGTGCCAGCACTCTACAGGGGAGCACCGGGGAGCTGTTTTTT
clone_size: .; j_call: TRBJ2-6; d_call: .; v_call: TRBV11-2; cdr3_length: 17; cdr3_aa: CASSTWTVSSGANVLTF; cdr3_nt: TGTGCCAGCAGCACCTGGACAGTCAGCTCTGGGGCCAACGTCCTGACTTTC
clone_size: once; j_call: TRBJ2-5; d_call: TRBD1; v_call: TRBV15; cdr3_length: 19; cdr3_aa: CATSRVKGIGTAFRETQYF; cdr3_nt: TGTGCCACCAGCAGAGTAAAGGGGATAGGGACAGCCTTTCGAGAGACCCAGTACTTC
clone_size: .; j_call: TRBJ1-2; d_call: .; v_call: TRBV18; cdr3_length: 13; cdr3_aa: CASSPGGQSGYTF; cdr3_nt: TGTGCCAGCTCACCAGGCGGACAGAGTGGCTACACCTTC
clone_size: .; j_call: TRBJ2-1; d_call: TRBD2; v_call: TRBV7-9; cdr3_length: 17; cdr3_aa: CASSLARLAGGENEQFF; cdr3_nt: TGTGCCAGCAGCTTAGCGCGACTAGCGGGAGGCGAGAATGAGCAGTTCTTC
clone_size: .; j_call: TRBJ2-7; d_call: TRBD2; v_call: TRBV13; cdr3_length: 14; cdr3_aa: CASSLISGGPGQYF; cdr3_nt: TGTGCCAGCAGCTTAATCTCGGGAGGGCCTGGTCAGTACTTC
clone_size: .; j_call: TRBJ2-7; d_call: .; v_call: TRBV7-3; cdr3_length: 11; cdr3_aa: CASRTSLEQYF; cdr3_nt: TGTGCCAGCAGAACCTCACTCGAGCAGTACTTC
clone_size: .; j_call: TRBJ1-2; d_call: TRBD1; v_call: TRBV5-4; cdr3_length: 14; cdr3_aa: CASSSAGQTGGYTF; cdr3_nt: TGTGCCAGCAGCTCGGCGGGACAGACAGGTGGCTACACCTTC
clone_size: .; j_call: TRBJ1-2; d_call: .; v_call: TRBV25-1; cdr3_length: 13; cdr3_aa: CASSPSGSYGYTF; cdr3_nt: TGTGCCAGCAGTCCCTCCGGGAGCTATGGCTACACCTTC